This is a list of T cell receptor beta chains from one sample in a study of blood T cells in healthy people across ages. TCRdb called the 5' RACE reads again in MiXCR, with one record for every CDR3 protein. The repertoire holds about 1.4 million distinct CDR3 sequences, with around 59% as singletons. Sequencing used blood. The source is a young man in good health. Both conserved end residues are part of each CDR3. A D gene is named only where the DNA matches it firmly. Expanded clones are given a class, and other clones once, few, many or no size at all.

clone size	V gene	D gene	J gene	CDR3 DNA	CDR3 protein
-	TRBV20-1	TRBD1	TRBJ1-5	TGCAGTGCTAGACTGGGGACAGATTATCAGCCCCAGCATTTT	CSARLGTDYQPQHF
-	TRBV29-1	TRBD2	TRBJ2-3	TGCAGCGTTGACCGACTAGCGGGTAGCACAGATACGCAGTATTTT	CSVDRLAGSTDTQYF
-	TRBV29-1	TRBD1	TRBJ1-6	TGCAGCGTACGGACAGGGGGAAATTCACCCCTCCACTTT	CSVRTGGNSPLHF
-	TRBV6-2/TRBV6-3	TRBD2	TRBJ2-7	TGTGCCAGCAAACTCTCGGGGGGCTACGAGCAGTACTTC	CASKLSGGYEQYF
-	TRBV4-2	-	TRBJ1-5	TGTGCCAGCAGCCAAGATTATCAGCCCCAGCATTTT	CASSQDYQPQHF
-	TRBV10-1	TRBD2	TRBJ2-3	TGCGCCAGCAGTGAGTCGACTAGCGGGAGAAGATCAGATACGCAGTATTTT	CASSESTSGRRSDTQYF
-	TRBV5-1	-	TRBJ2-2	TGCGCCAGCAGCTTGGTGAATCTGATAGGCACCGGGGAGCTGTTTTTT	CASSLVNLIGTGELFF
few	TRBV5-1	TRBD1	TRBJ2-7	TGCGCCAGCAGCTTGGGAGACAGGGACTACGAGCAGTACTTC	CASSLGDRDYEQYF
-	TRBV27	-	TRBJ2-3	TGTGCCAGCAGTTTGCACAGCCCCACAGATACGCAGTATTTT	CASSLHSPTDTQYF
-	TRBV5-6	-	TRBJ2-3	TGTGCCAGCAGCGCAACTAGCATCCCGACAGATACGCAGTATTTT	CASSATSIPTDTQYF
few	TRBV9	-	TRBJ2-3	TGTGCCAGCAGCCCAGACGGGTTCACAGATACGCAGTATTTT	CASSPDGFTDTQYF
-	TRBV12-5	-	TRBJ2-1	TGTGCTAGTGGTTTGGGCACGGGAGAGGGGGGATACAATGAGCAGTTCTTC	CASGLGTGEGGYNEQFF
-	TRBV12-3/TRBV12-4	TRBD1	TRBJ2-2	TGTGCCAGCAGTTTAAACAGGGGAAACACCGGGGAGCTGTTTTTT	CASSLNRGNTGELFF
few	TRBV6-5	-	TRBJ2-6	TGTGCTAGCAGTATTCGGGGATCCTCTGGGGCCAACGTCCTGACTTTC	CASSIRGSSGANVLTF
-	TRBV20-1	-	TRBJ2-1	TGCAGTGCTAGATCTTCTAACGGAGGCTCCTACAATGAGCAGTTCTTC	CSARSSNGGSYNEQFF
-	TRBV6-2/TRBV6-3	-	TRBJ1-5	TGTGGCAGTTCACGGGACAACAATCAGCCCCAGCATTTT	CGSSRDNNQPQHF
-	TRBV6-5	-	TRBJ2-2	TGTGCCAGCAGTTACCCAAATGTTTTGTCTGGGGCGGTCTCGAACACCGGGGAGCTGTTTTTT	CASSYPNVLSGAVSNTGELFF
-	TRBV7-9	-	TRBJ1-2	TGTGCCAGCAGCTTACTCAGGGTTGGCTACGGCTACACCTTC	CASSLLRVGYGYTF
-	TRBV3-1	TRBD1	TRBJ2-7	TGTGCCACCAACGGACAGGGGTCCTACGAGCAGTACTTC	CATNGQGSYEQYF
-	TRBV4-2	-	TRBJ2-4	TGTGCCAGCAGCCAAGGACTAGATAAAAACATTCAGTACTTC	CASSQGLDKNIQYF
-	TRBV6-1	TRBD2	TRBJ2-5	TGTGCCAGCAGGAAACGACCAGGGAGGGACGAGACCCAGTACTTC	CASRKRPGRDETQYF
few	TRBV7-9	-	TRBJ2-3	TGTGCCAGCAGTCTCGAAACAGGGAGAGCCGGCACAGATACGCAGTATTTT	CASSLETGRAGTDTQYF
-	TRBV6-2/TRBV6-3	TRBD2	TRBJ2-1	TGTGCCAGCAGACTAGCGGGCTTACCTTACAATGAGCAGTTCTTC	CASRLAGLPYNEQFF
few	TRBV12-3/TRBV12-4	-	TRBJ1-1	TGTGCCAGCAGTTTCTCCGGGGCGCCCACTGAAGCTTTCTTT	CASSFSGAPTEAFF
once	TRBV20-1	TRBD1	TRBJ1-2	TGCAGTGTTCAGAGGGACAGGGAAAATGGCTACACCTTC	CSVQRDRENGYTF
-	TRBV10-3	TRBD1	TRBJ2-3	TGTGCCATCACTGCAACAGGGGCCACAGATACGCAGTATTTT	CAITATGATDTQYF
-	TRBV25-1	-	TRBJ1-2	TGTGCCAGCAGTGTCAGCGGGGCAGCTAACCATGGCTACACCTTC	CASSVSGAANHGYTF
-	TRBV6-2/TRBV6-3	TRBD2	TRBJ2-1	TGTGCCAGCAACAGACTAGCGGGGGATGAGCAGTTCTTC	CASNRLAGDEQFF
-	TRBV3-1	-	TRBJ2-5	TGCGCCAGCAGCGGAGCGGACGGATACCAAGAGACCCAGTACTTC	CASSGADGYQETQYF
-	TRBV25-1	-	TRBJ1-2	TGTGCCAGCAGTGAATTCGGGGACGGCTACACCTTC	CASSEFGDGYTF
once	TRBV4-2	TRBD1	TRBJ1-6	TGTGCCAGCAGCCAAGGTGACAGGGGGCGAGGTAATTCACCCCTCCACTTT	CASSQGDRGRGNSPLHF
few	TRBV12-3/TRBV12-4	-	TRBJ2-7	TGTGCCAGCAGTAATCTTCACGAGCAGTACTTC	CASSNLHEQYF
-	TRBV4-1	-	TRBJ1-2	TGCGCCAGCAGCTCCTCGGAGGGGGGGCAAGGCTATGGCTACACCTTC	CASSSSEGGQGYGYTF
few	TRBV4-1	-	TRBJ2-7	TGCGCCAGCAGCCAAGGAACAGCGGTTAGCTACGAGCAGTACTTC	CASSQGTAVSYEQYF
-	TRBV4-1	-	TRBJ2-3	TGCGCCAGCAGCCAAGGCGCGGGGACCACAGATACGCAGTATTTT	CASSQGAGTTDTQYF
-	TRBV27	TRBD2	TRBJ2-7	TGTGCCAGCAGCCCCCAGGTGCGGGGGTACGAGCAGTACTTC	CASSPQVRGYEQYF
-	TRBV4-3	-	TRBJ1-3	TGCGCCAGCAGCTACACCCAGGGGCGGGTGTCGGGAAACACCATATATTTT	CASSYTQGRVSGNTIYF
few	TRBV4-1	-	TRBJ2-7	TGCGCCAGCAGCCGTAGCGGCTCCAGCTCCTACGAGCAGTACTTC	CASSRSGSSSYEQYF
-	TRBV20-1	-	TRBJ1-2	TGCAGTGCTGCCGCGGGGAACTATGGCTACACCTTC	CSAAAGNYGYTF
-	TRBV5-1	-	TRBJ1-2	TGCGCCAGCAGCTTTGGTTCGCAGAACTATGGCTACACCTTC	CASSFGSQNYGYTF
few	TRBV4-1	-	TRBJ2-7	TGCGCCAGCAGCCCACTTTATCCGGGAACTTCGGAGCAGTACTTC	CASSPLYPGTSEQYF
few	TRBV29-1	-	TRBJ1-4	TGCAGCGTTGGTCTGAGAACTAATGAAAAACTGTTTTTT	CSVGLRTNEKLFF
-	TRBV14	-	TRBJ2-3	TGTGCCAGCAGCCAAGTCAACGGCTTCGTGGATACGCAGTATTTT	CASSQVNGFVDTQYF
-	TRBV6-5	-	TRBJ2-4	TGTGCCAGCAGTTTTAATGGGGTTGAGCAGTACTTC	CASSFNGVEQYF
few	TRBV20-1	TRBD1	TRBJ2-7	TGCAGTGCAAGGACAGGTCCCTCCTACGAGCAGTACTTC	CSARTGPSYEQYF
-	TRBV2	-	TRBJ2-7	TGTGCCAGCAGTGAAGTGTTTTACCAGGGGCAGTACTTC	CASSEVFYQGQYF
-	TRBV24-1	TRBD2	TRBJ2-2	TGTGCCACCAGTGATTCTTGGGGGACTAGGATTAACACCGGGGAGCTGTTTTTT	CATSDSWGTRINTGELFF
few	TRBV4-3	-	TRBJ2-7	TGCGCCAGCAGCCAAGGGGCCCCTGGAGCCTACGAGCAGTACTTC	CASSQGAPGAYEQYF
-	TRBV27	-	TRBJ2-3	TGTGCCAGCAGTTTTCTACTCACAGATACGCAGTATTTT	CASSFLLTDTQYF
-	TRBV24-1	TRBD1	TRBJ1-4	TGTGCCACCAGTGACTATGGACAGGGTGGTGAAAAACTGTTTTTT	CATSDYGQGGEKLFF
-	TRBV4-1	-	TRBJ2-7	TGCGCCAGCAGCCAAGACGGGGACCGTACTCTCTACGAGCAGTACTTC	CASSQDGDRTLYEQYF
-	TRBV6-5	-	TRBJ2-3	TGTACCAGCAGTTACTCGAGTAAGACAGATACGCAGTATTTT	CTSSYSSKTDTQYF
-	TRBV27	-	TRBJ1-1	TGTGCCAGCAGTCTTCTGTGGGGGTACGGCCCTAATACTGAAGCTTTCTTT	CASSLLWGYGPNTEAFF
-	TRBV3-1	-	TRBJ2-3	TGTGCCAGCAGCTCGTACAGTGGAGCTAGCACAGATACGCAGTATTTT	CASSSYSGASTDTQYF
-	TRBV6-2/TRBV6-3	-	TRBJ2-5	TGTGCCAGCAGTCGGCCCGGATGGGAGACCCAGTACTTC	CASSRPGWETQYF